This is a list of T cell receptor beta chains from one sample in a study of OX40 agonist ivuxolimab in advanced cancers. Data came from immunoSEQ multiplex PCR; TCRdb stores just in-frame clones and leaves some out. Of under 40,000 clones listed, just over 90% are singletons. This specimen was CD4+ or CD8+ T cells sorted from blood, taken in a trial of the OX40 agonist ivuxolimab. Receptors were obtained from an adult with an advanced solid tumor such as melanoma, head and neck, liver or kidney cancer. Each CDR3 is given with its conserved first and last residue. A D gene is named only where the DNA matches it firmly. Clone size is stated in some rows and not others, as once, few, many or a class when expanded.

V	D	J	size	CDR3	DNA
TRBV6-6	-	TRBJ1-5	-	CASSFDRFDQPQHF	TGTGCCAGCAGTTTCGACAGGTTCGATCAGCCCCAGCATTTT
TRBV7-8	TRBD1	TRBJ2-1	-	CASSLGRTGENEQFF	TGTGCCAGCAGCCTGGGTAGGACAGGGGAGAATGAGCAGTTCTTC
TRBV19	-	TRBJ2-5	-	CASRGDRIETQYF	TGTGCCAGTAGGGGCGACAGGATCGAGACCCAGTACTTC
TRBV27	-	TRBJ1-5	-	CASSLWGNQPQHF	TGTGCCAGCAGTTTATGGGGAAATCAGCCCCAGCATTTT
TRBV28	-	TRBJ1-2	-	CASSIDRDGNYGYTF	TGTGCCAGCAGTATCGACCGGGACGGAAACTATGGCTACACCTTC
TRBV6-5	TRBD1	TRBJ2-1	-	CASNSGQGAPEQFF	TGTGCCAGCAACTCGGGACAGGGAGCCCCTGAGCAGTTCTTC
TRBV4-1	-	TRBJ1-2	once	CASSQGLPGQGPAYGYTF	TGCGCCAGCAGCCAAGGCCTCCCGGGGCAGGGGCCCGCATATGGCTACACCTTC
TRBV19	-	TRBJ2-6	once	CASSSSNSGANVLTF	TGTGCCAGTAGTAGTTCAAACTCTGGGGCCAACGTCCTGACTTTC
TRBV11-2	-	TRBJ1-2	once	CASSSGEYYGYTF	TGTGCCAGCAGCTCTGGGGAGTACTATGGCTACACCTTC
TRBV7-9	-	TRBJ1-4	-	CASSLIGGDEKLFF	TGTGCCAGCAGCTTAATAGGGGGGGATGAAAAACTGTTTTTT
TRBV9	TRBD2	TRBJ2-3	medium-sized	CASSPGTSDGTDTQYF	TGTGCCAGCAGCCCCGGGACTAGCGACGGCACAGATACGCAGTATTTT
TRBV25-1	-	TRBJ2-5	-	CASSEYPGTVVETQYF	TGTGCCAGCAGTGAATACCCAGGGACGGTGGTGGAGACCCAGTACTTC
TRBV13	TRBD1	TRBJ2-1	-	CASSQTDRTYNEQFF	TGTGCCAGCAGCCAAACGGACAGGACGTACAATGAGCAGTTCTTC
TRBV28	-	TRBJ2-2	-	CASSLAGTGELFF	TGTGCCAGCAGTTTAGCAGGCACCGGGGAGCTGTTTTTT
TRBV7-9	-	TRBJ1-2	-	CASSLATGTSYGYTF	TGTGCCAGCAGCTTAGCGACCGGGACGTCTTATGGCTACACCTTC
TRBV27	TRBD1	TRBJ2-7	-	CASSLGTGRFSEQYF	TGTGCCAGCAGCCTAGGGACAGGGCGTTTTAGCGAGCAGTACTTC
TRBV7-6	-	TRBJ2-5	-	CASSLERVQETQYF	TGTGCCAGCAGCTTAGAACGGGTCCAAGAGACCCAGTACTTC
TRBV5-4	TRBD2	TRBJ2-7	-	CASSVGPSGMYEQYF	TGTGCCAGCAGCGTGGGGCCTAGCGGGATGTACGAGCAGTACTTC
TRBV7-9	TRBD2	TRBJ2-2	once	CASSREATGELFF	TGTGCCAGCAGCCGGGAGGCCACCGGGGAGCTGTTTTTT
TRBV6-6	TRBD2	TRBJ2-1	-	CASSPLAGAGEQFF	TGTGCCAGCAGTCCTCTAGCGGGAGCAGGGGAGCAGTTCTTC
TRBV4-1	-	TRBJ1-5	-	CASSPVGQPQHF	TGCGCCAGCAGCCCGGTTGGTCAGCCCCAGCATTTT
TRBV7-3	TRBD1	TRBJ2-3	-	CASSLGSGGKGTDTQYF	TGTGCCAGCAGCTTGGGGTCAGGGGGCAAGGGCACAGATACGCAGTATTTT
TRBV4-1	-	TRBJ2-7	-	CASSQVLASSYEQYF	TGCGCCAGCAGCCAAGTCCTAGCGTCCTCCTACGAGCAGTACTTC
TRBV9	-	TRBJ2-1	-	CASSVNGATYNEQFF	TGTGCCAGCAGCGTAAACGGGGCGACTTACAATGAGCAGTTCTTC
TRBV7-8	-	TRBJ2-7	-	CASSLGSPLAVTYEQYF	TGTGCCAGCAGCTTAGGATCCCCCCTAGCTGTAACCTACGAGCAGTACTTC
TRBV19	TRBD1	TRBJ2-7	-	CASGPGTGAYEQYF	TGTGCCAGTGGTCCCGGGACAGGGGCCTACGAGCAGTACTTC
TRBV4-2	-	TRBJ1-6	-	CASSQDRQGGSSPLHF	TGTGCCAGCAGCCAAGATCGGCAGGGTGGATCTTCACCCCTCCACTTT
TRBV7-6	-	TRBJ1-1	-	CASSLGAGWTEAFF	TGTGCCAGCAGCTTAGGCGCAGGGTGGACTGAAGCTTTCTTT
TRBV4-1	-	TRBJ2-2	-	CASSRPGTGELFF	TGCGCCAGCAGCCGCCCAGGCACCGGGGAGCTGTTTTTT
TRBV9	-	TRBJ2-7	-	CASSVDLGSGEQYF	TGTGCCAGCAGCGTAGACTTAGGTTCTGGCGAGCAGTACTTC
TRBV28	-	TRBJ1-1	-	CASRLKTRSTEAFF	TGTGCCAGCAGACTCAAAACCCGGAGCACTGAAGCTTTCTTT
TRBV2	-	TRBJ2-1	-	CASTGEPYNEQFF	TGTGCCAGCACGGGGGAACCTTACAATGAGCAGTTCTTC
TRBV5-4	-	TRBJ2-5	-	CASSFSGVETQYF	TGTGCCAGCAGCTTTTCGGGGGTGGAGACCCAGTACTTC
TRBV4-2	TRBD1	TRBJ2-2	-	CASSQERGGEGGELFF	TGTGCCAGCAGCCAAGAACGAGGGGGCGAGGGCGGGGAGCTGTTTTTT
TRBV15	TRBD2	TRBJ2-7	-	CATSRGVSGGYEQYF	TGTGCCACCAGCAGAGGTGTTAGCGGGGGCTACGAGCAGTACTTC
TRBV19	-	TRBJ2-3	-	CASNAWGGSTDTQYF	TGTGCCAGTAACGCGTGGGGTGGTAGCACAGATACGCAGTATTTT
TRBV27	TRBD1	TRBJ2-7	-	CASSFLPGQGTGEQYF	TGTGCCAGCAGTTTCCTTCCGGGACAGGGAACGGGCGAGCAGTACTTC
TRBV6-5	-	TRBJ1-1	-	CASRVGVLAFF	TGTGCCAGCCGAGTCGGTGTGCTGGCTTTCTTT
TRBV5-6	-	TRBJ1-2	-	CASSTGSRDYGYTF	TGTGCCAGCAGCACAGGGAGTCGGGACTATGGCTACACCTTC
TRBV7-9	TRBD2	TRBJ2-1	-	CASSRRVGTSGDNEQFF	TGTGCCAGCAGTCGCCGAGTCGGGACTAGCGGGGACAATGAGCAGTTCTTC